This note documents a single T cell receptor (beta chain) sequence. The germline CDR1 and CDR2 sequences are SGHNT and YENEEA. The CDR3 has 15 amino acids. Deletions cut 5 bases from V and 0 bases from J, with 12 bases between. The data derive from a study of T cell responses to AZD1222 COVID-19 vaccine. Generated by immunoSEQ multiplex PCR, the TCRdb table keeps only in-frame clones and is missing some. The profile shows 150,000 to 200,000 clones, approximately 88% of them singletons. The chain recombines TRBV11-3 with TRBJ2-3; maybe TRBD2 (7 bases). The specimen comprised peripheral blood, sampled 28 days after the second AZD1222 dose. The receptor was isolated from an adult who received the AZD1222 COVID-19 vaccine. The CDR3 nucleotides are TGTGCCAGCAGCGCCGGGGGGACAAGCACAGATACGCAGTATTTT. Protein: CASSAGGTSTDTQYF.